The rows below give T cell receptor beta chains drawn from one sample of a study of post-analysis software for immune sequencing data. TCRdb itself ran the PCR reads through MiXCR, one entry per CDR3 protein. The sample records hundreds of thousands of distinct CDR3 sequences, 30% being singletons. What was sequenced was blood. These receptors were collected from a girl between 5 and 17 years old with multiple sclerosis. Each CDR3 is given with its conserved first and last residue.

TRBJ2-3	TRBV9	CASSVAGLLTDTQYF
TRBJ1-6	TRBV20-1	CSVDREYNSPLHF
TRBJ1-5	TRBV6-6	CASSYSSPGRNNQPQHF
TRBJ1-3	TRBV4-1	CASSQVVTPWGGNTIYF
TRBJ2-1	TRBV24-1	CATSDPGLQITTYNEQFF
TRBJ1-5	TRBV7-2	CASSLDFNQPQHF
TRBJ2-3	TRBV24-1	CATSSLAPDRPNSTDTQYF
TRBJ1-6	TRBV5-6	CASSYGDTMGALHF
TRBJ1-2	TRBV6-5	CASTSLARKYGYTF
TRBJ2-1	TRBV20-1	CSAREGTSPPYNEQFF
TRBJ1-5	TRBV27	CASSPVVAASNQPQHF
TRBJ1-2	TRBV5-1	CASSYTGDIGYGYTF
TRBJ1-1	TRBV9	CASSVAGNTEAFF
TRBJ2-1	TRBV12-5	CASGPGQPSSYNEQFF
TRBJ2-1	TRBV7-2	CASSQPDSLRGEQFF
TRBJ1-2	TRBV28	CASSFPAYPEGYTF
TRBJ1-4	TRBV4-3	CASSQRPETTNEKLFF
TRBJ2-5	TRBV28	CASSSTSGGVETQYF
-	TRBV12-3/TRBV12-4	CASSFAGAGETQYF
TRBJ2-1	TRBV5-1	CASSLWDRNNEQFF
-	TRBV20-1	CSAEQGVSSYHEQYF
TRBJ2-5	TRBV11-2	CASSSRGRTSLNQETQYF
-	TRBV5-1	CASSDTGSEQYF
TRBJ2-1	TRBV10-1	CASSAMGNEQFF
TRBJ2-2	TRBV6-5	CASSYGSLGTANTGELFF
TRBJ1-4	TRBV6-5	CASSSVVGQGNEKLFF
TRBJ2-6	TRBV18	CASSPLLTGLFSGANVLTF
TRBJ1-1	TRBV12-3/TRBV12-4	CASSFKVNTVAFF
TRBJ1-2	TRBV27	CASSDRVGGYTF
TRBJ2-2	TRBV5-4	CASSREEGAGELFF
TRBJ1-1	TRBV10-3	CATGDGYGDTEAFF